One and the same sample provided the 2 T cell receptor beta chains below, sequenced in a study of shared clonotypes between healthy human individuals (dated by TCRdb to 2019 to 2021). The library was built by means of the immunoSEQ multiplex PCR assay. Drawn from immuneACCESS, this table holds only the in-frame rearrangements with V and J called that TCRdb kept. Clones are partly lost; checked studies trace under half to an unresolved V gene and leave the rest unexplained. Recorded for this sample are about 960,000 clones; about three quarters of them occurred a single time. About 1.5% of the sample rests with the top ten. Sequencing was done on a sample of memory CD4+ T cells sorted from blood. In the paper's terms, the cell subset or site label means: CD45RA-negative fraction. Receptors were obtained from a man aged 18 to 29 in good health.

CDR3 DNA sequence: TGTGCCACCCGAACTAGCGGGGGGATCAATGAGCAGTTCTTC. Translation: CATRTSGGINEQFF. V and J are TRBV6-5 and TRBJ2-1; 12 bases are shared with TRBD2. Germline loops: CDR1 MNHEY, CDR2 SVGAGI. The junction had 7 bases not matched to a gene; V was cut back by 10 bases and J by 6 bases. The CDR3 loop spans 14 amino acids.

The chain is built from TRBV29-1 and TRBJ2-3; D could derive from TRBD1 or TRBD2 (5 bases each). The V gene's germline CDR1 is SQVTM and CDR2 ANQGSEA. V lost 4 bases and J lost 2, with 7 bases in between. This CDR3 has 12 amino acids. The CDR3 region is CSVGDHTDTQYF. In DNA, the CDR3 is TGCAGCGTTGGGGACCACACAGATACGCAGTATTTT.